This TCR beta chain was recovered during a study of OX40 agonist ivuxolimab in advanced cancers. Some background on the complete study: The costimulatory receptor OX40 (CD134) was targeted by ivuxolimab, a fully human IgG2 agonistic monoclonal antibody. Partial responses occurred in three dose-escalation patients, of whom one had hepatocellular carcinoma and two had cutaneous melanoma. Of the approximately 54 dose-escalation patients, hepatocellular carcinoma was present in about 20, melanoma in about 15, renal cell carcinoma in 9 and head and neck cancer in 9. The point of sequencing TCRbeta in the periphery was to test whether ivuxolimab changed TCR sequence diversity and drove clonal T-cell expansion. Intravenous ivuxolimab was administered to patients every 2 weeks at six dose levels: 0.01, 0.1, 0.3, 1.5, 3 and 10 mg/kg. The monotherapy dose-escalation portion (N of about 49 patients) of the phase I ivuxolimab trial is reported in the paper. In the dose-escalation cohort, more than 75% of patients were male, and the mean age was around 60 years, with a range of 23 to 79. Prior anti-PD-1, anti-PD-L1 or anti-CTLA-4 therapy was permitted, and checkpoint inhibitors had been received by around 39% of dose-escalation patients.

The trial excluded patients who had a history of autoimmune disease or were on systemic immunosuppression. In every dose cohort, peripheral blood was drawn for TCR sequencing at baseline, cycle 4 day 1, and cycle 7 day 1. Samples were obtained from an open-label, multicenter, first-in-human phase I dose-escalation trial of ivuxolimab. Adults with locally advanced or metastatic melanoma, renal cell carcinoma, hepatocellular carcinoma or head and neck squamous cell carcinoma were enrolled in the trial. Before TCR sequencing, CD4+ and CD8+ T cells were separately sorted from peripheral blood. From a lookup of the germline V gene (reference sequence), CDR1 and CDR2 are GTSNPN and SVGIG. The CDR3 holds 11 amino acids from the cysteine to the phenylalanine. The entry retains the CDR3 DNA only, 33 bases that are in frame from base 1. Relative to germline, V is 3 bases shorter and J is 2 bases shorter, with 4 bases between their ends.

What the work shows at the level of the full study, not this receptor alone: The antigen specificity of the peripheral T cells that underwent clonal expansion was not determined. After ivuxolimab, CD8+ T cells had more expanded clones than CD4+ T cells on average. In partial responders in the 0.1-3.0 mg/kg groups, normalized peripheral clonal expansion was found to be among the lowest, especially among CD8+ T cells. Low levels of normalized T-cell clonal expansion were also seen in some patients who did not respond. At doses of 0.1 to 3.0 mg/kg, clonal expansion of both CD4+ and CD8+ blood T cells was observed from baseline to week 6.

Remarks on this clone: The antigen this receptor binds is unknown. The input lacks base qualities; no much larger clone sits a single base away.

Genomic DNA was extracted from sorted cells for sequencing of the TCRbeta CDR3 region. TCRbeta CDR3 regions were sequenced using the immunoSEQ Assay. Sourced from immuneACCESS, this table was stored by TCRdb with only in-frame sequences that have V and J called. A share of the clones is absent; for the studies checked, an unresolved V gene accounts for under half, and the remainder has no known explanation. The sample profile shows some 74,000 clones; approximately 85% of them were found once. Together, the top ten hold under 0.55% of the sample. This receptor was obtained from an adult with an advanced solid tumor such as melanoma, head and neck, liver or kidney cancer. The chain links TRBV30 with TRBJ1-2, with the D gene too uncertain to name. Sequencing was performed on CD4+ or CD8+ T cells sorted from blood, taken in a trial of the OX40 agonist ivuxolimab. Read as DNA, the sequence is TGTGCCTGGAGACAGAACTATGGCTACACCTTC. Its protein reads: CAWRQNYGYTF.